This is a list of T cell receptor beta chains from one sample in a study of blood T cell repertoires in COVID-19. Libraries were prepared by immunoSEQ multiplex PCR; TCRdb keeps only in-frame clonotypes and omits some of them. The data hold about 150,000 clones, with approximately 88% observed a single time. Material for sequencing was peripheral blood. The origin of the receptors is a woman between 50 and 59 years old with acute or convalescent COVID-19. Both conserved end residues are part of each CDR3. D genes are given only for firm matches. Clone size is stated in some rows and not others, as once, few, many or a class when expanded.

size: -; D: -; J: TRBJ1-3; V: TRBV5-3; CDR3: CARSYRQVPSGNTIYF; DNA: TGTGCCAGAAGCTATCGACAGGTACCTTCTGGAAACACCATATATTTT
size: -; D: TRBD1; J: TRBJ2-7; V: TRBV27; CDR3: CASSRDREYYEQYF; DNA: TGTGCCAGCAGTAGGGACAGAGAGTACTACGAGCAGTACTTC
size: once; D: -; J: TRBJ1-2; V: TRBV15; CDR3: CATSRDGGFNYGYTF; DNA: TGTGCCACCAGCAGAGATGGGGGGTTTAACTATGGCTACACCTTC
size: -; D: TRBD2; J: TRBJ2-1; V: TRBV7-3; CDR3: CASSLTSSSGHNEQFF; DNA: TGTGCCAGCAGCTTAACGTCCAGTAGCGGGCATAATGAGCAGTTCTTC
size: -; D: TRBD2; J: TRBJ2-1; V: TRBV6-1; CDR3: CASSAPLGGSYNEQFF; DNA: TGTGCCAGCAGTGCCCCCCTCGGGGGGAGTTACAATGAGCAGTTCTTC
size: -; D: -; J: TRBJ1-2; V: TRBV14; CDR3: CASSQGWTSRNYGYTF; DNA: TGTGCCAGCAGCCAAGGCTGGACAAGCCGCAACTATGGCTACACCTTC
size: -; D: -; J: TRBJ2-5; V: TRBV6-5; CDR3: CASSIQGSQETQYF; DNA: TGTGCCAGCAGCATTCAGGGATCTCAAGAGACCCAGTACTTC
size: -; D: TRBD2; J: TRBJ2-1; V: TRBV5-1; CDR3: CASSPGGYNEQFF; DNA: TGCGCCAGCAGCCCGGGGGGCTACAATGAGCAGTTCTTC
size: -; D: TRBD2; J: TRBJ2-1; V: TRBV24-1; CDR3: CATSDLALADRNEQFF; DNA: TGTGCCACCAGTGATTTGGCACTAGCGGATCGCAATGAGCAGTTCTTC
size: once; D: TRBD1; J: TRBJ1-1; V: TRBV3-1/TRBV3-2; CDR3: CASSQAQGAFAEAFF; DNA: TGTGCCAGCAGCCAAGCCCAGGGGGCGTTCGCTGAAGCTTTCTTT
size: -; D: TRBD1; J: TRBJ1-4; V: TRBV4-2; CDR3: CASHTVQGAGEKLFF; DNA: TGTGCCAGCCATACCGTCCAGGGGGCCGGGGAAAAACTGTTTTTT
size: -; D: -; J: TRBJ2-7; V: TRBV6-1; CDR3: CASSDADKDEQYF; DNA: TGTGCCAGCAGTGACGCTGACAAGGACGAGCAGTACTTC
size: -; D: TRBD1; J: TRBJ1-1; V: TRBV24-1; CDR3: CATSRTGAVTEAFF; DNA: TGTGCCACCAGCAGGACAGGGGCCGTGACTGAAGCTTTCTTT
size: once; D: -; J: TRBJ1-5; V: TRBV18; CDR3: CASSPLAGASNQPQHF; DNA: TGTGCCAGCTCACCATTGGCGGGCGCGAGCAATCAGCCCCAGCATTTT
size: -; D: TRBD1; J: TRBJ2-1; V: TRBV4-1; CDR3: CASSQVLGDRGLGTGYNEQFF; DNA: TGCGCCAGCAGCCAAGTTCTTGGGGACAGGGGACTCGGTACGGGGTACAATGAGCAGTTCTTC
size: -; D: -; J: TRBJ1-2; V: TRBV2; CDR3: CASRKDRFIRANYGYTF; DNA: TGTGCCAGCCGGAAGGACAGATTTATTAGGGCTAACTATGGCTACACCTTC
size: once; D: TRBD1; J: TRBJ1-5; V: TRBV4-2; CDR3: CASSQGDRGPGNQPQHF; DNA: TGTGCCAGCAGCCAAGGGGACAGGGGGCCGGGGAACCAGCCCCAGCATTTT
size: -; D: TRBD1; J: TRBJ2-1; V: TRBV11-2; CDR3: CASSPGRAGGYEQFF; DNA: TGTGCCAGCAGTCCGGGGCGGGCAGGGGGCTATGAGCAGTTCTTC
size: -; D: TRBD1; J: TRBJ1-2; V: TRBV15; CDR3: CATSRRQGKRGYTF; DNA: TGTGCCACCAGTAGGAGACAGGGAAAGCGAGGCTACACCTTC
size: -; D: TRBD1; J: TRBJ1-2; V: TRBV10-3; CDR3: CAIRGGQGSLQLYGYTF; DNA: TGTGCCATCAGGGGGGGACAGGGATCCCTTCAGCTCTATGGCTACACCTTC
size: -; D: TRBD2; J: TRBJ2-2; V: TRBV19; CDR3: CASSIGLAGNGELFF; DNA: TGTGCCAGTAGTATAGGACTAGCGGGAAACGGGGAGCTGTTTTTT
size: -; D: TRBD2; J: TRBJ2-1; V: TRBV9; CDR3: CASRLTSGNYNEQFF; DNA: TGTGCCAGCAGACTCACTAGCGGGAACTACAATGAGCAGTTCTTC
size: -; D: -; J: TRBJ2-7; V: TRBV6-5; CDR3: CASSYSGNGGLEQYF; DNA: TGTGCCAGCAGTTACTCGGGAAACGGCGGGCTCGAGCAGTACTTC
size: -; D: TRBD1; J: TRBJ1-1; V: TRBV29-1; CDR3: CSVEPGGPTMNTEAFF; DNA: TGCAGCGTTGAACCAGGGGGGCCAACAATGAACACTGAAGCTTTCTTT
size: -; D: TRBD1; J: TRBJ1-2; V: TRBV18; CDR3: CASSHPRTGYGYTF; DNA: TGTGCCAGCTCACATCCAAGGACAGGGTATGGCTACACCTTC
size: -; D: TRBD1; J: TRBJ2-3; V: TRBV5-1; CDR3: CASSLTGTGPDTQYF; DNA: TGCGCCAGCAGCTTAACCGGGACAGGGCCAGATACGCAGTATTTT
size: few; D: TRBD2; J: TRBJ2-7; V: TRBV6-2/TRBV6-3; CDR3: CASSWVGGSSYEQYF; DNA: TGTGCCAGCAGTTGGGTCGGGGGGAGCTCCTACGAGCAGTACTTC
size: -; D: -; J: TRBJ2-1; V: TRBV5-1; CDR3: CASSLEGGRDEQFF; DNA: TGCGCCAGCAGCCTGGAGGGGGGGCGGGATGAGCAGTTCTTC
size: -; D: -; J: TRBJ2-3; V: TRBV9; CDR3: CASSVITGASDTQYF; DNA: TGTGCCAGCAGCGTTATAACGGGAGCGTCAGATACGCAGTATTTT
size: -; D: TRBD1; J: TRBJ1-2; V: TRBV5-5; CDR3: CASSLWDREYGYTF; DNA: TGTGCCAGCAGCTTGTGGGACAGAGAATATGGCTACACCTTC
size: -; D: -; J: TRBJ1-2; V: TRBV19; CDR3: CASTGSRANYGYTF; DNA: TGTGCCAGCACAGGGTCCCGAGCTAACTATGGCTACACCTTC
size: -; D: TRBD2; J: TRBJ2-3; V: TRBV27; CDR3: CASSLRDRGRLAGGRSDTQYF; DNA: TGTGCCAGCAGCCTACGGGACAGGGGAAGGCTAGCGGGGGGGCGGTCAGATACGCAGTATTTT
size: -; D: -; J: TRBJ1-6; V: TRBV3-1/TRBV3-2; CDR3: CASSQDVVGSRVIF; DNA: TGTGCCAGCAGCCAAGATGTGGTGGGGAGCCGAGTTATTTTT
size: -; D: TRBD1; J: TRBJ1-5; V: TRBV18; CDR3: CASSQTGEVGQPQHF; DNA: TGTGCCAGCTCACAAACAGGGGAAGTGGGCCAGCCCCAGCATTTT
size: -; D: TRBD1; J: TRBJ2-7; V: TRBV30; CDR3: CAWTPGQGFYEQYF; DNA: TGTGCCTGGACCCCGGGACAGGGGTTTTACGAGCAGTACTTC
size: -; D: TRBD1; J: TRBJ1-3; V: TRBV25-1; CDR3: CASIGGRTGTGNTIYF; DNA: TGTGCCAGCATTGGAGGTCGGACAGGGACTGGAAACACCATATATTTT
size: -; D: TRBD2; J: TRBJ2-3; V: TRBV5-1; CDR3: CASSPLAGGTDTQYF; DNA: TGCGCCAGCAGCCCACTAGCGGGAGGCACAGATACGCAGTATTTT
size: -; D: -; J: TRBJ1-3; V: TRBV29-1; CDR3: CSVEDLLSSGNTIYF; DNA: TGCAGCGTTGAAGACCTCCTTAGCTCCGGAAACACCATATATTTT
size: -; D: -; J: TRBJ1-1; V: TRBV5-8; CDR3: CASSFMVQSAAFF; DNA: TGTGCCAGCAGCTTCATGGTTCAATCAGCGGCTTTCTTT
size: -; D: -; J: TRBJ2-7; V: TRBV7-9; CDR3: CASSPGTYEQYF; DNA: TGTGCCAGCAGCCCGGGAACCTACGAGCAGTACTTC
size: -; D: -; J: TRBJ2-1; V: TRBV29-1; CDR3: CSALLGAPYNEQFF; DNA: TGCAGCGCCCTGTTGGGGGCCCCCTACAATGAGCAGTTCTTC
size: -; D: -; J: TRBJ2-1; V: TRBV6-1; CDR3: CASSDSSFTYNEQFF; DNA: TGTGCCAGCAGTGATTCCAGTTTTACCTACAATGAGCAGTTCTTC
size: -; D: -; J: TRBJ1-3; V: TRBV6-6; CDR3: CASSYSRGGNRNTIYF; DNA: TGTGCCAGCAGTTACTCTAGAGGAGGAAACAGAAACACCATATATTTT
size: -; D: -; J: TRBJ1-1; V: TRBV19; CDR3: CASSPISTGPGNTEAFF; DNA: TGTGCCAGTAGTCCCATATCGACAGGTCCGGGGAACACTGAAGCTTTCTTT
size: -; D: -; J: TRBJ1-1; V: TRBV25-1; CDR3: CASSASGSGNTEAFF; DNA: TGTGCCAGCAGTGCATCCGGATCGGGGAACACTGAAGCTTTCTTT
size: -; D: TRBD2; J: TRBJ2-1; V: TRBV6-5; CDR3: CASSFLAGLASEQFF; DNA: TGTGCCAGCAGTTTTCTAGCCGGACTAGCGAGTGAGCAGTTCTTC
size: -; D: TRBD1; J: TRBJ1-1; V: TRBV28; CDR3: CASSLLWDRGTMNTEAFF; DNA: TGTGCCAGCAGTTTATTGTGGGACAGAGGTACCATGAACACTGAAGCTTTCTTT
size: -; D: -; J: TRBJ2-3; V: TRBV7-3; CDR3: CASSLQGRLDTDTQYF; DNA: TGTGCCAGCAGCCTTCAGGGGCGACTGGACACAGATACGCAGTATTTT
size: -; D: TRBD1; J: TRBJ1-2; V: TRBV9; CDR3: CASSVAMISDREDGYTF; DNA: TGTGCCAGCAGCGTAGCCATGATTTCGGACAGGGAGGATGGCTACACCTTC
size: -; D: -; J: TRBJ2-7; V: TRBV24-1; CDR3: CATSDLAGAIHEQYF; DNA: TGTGCCACCAGTGATTTGGCAGGGGCGATTCACGAGCAGTACTTC
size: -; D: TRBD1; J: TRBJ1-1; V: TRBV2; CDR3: CASIGQGDMNTEAFF; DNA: TGTGCCAGCATAGGACAGGGCGATATGAACACTGAAGCTTTCTTT
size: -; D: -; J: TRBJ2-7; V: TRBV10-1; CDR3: CASSESVGAPYEQYF; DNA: TGCGCCAGCAGTGAGTCGGTAGGGGCACCATACGAGCAGTACTTC
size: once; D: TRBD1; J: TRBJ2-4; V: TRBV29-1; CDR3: CSVHHPGQGLAKNIQYF; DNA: TGCAGCGTCCACCACCCGGGACAGGGTTTAGCCAAAAACATTCAGTACTTC
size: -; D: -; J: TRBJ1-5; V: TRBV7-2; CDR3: CASTQTGLQPQHF; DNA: TGTGCCAGCACCCAAACAGGGCTTCAGCCCCAGCATTTT
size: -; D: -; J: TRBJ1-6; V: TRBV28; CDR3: CASTRGGSEGSPLHF; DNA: TGTGCCAGCACCCGGGGAGGCAGCGAGGGTTCACCCCTCCACTTT
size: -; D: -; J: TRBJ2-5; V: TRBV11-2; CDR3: CASSLDRWETQYF; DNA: TGTGCCAGCAGCTTAGATCGGTGGGAGACCCAGTACTTC
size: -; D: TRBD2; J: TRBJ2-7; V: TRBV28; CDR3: CASSLGREVYSYEQYF; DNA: TGTGCCAGCAGTTTGGGGCGGGAGGTCTACTCCTACGAGCAGTACTTC
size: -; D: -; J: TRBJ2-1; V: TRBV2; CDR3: CASKGAVNGYNEQFF; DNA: TGTGCCAGTAAGGGAGCGGTCAATGGCTACAATGAGCAGTTCTTC
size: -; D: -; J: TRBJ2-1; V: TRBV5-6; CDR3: CASSLGGHEQFF; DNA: TGTGCCAGCAGCTTGGGGGGGCATGAGCAGTTCTTC